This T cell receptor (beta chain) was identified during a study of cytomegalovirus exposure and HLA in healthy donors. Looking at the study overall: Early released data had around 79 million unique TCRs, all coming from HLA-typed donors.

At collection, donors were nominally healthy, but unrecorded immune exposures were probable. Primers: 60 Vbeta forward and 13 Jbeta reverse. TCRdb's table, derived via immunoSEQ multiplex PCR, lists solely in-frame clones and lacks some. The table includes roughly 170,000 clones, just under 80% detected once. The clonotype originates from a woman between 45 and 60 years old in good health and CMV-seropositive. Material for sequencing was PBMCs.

This CDR3 is CASSYPGQGQETQYF. The CDR3 DNA reads as TGTGCCAGCAGTTACCCCGGACAGGGTCAAGAGACCCAGTACTTC. The rearrangement joins TRBV6-5 to TRBJ2-5; 8 bases agree with TRBD1. Looked up from germline, CDR1 is MNHEY and CDR2 is SVGAGI. This CDR3 contains 15 residues. Trimming took 2 bases from V and 2 from J; bases not matched to a gene: 4.